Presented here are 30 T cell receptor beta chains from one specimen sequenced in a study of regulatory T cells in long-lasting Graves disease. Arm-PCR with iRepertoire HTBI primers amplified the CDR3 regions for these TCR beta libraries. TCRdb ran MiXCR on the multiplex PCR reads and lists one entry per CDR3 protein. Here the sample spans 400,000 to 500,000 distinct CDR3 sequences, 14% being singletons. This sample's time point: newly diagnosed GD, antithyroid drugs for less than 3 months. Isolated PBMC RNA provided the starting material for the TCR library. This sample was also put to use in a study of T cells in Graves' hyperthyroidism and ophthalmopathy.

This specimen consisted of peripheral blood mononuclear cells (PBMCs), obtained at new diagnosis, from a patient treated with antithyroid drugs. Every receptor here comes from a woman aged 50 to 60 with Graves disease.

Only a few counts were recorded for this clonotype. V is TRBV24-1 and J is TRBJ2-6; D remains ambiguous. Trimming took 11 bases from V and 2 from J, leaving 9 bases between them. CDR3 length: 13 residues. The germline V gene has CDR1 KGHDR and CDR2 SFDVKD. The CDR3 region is CAIRQAGANVLTF. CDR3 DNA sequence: TGTGCCATCCGGCAGGCTGGGGCCAACGTCCTGACTTTC.

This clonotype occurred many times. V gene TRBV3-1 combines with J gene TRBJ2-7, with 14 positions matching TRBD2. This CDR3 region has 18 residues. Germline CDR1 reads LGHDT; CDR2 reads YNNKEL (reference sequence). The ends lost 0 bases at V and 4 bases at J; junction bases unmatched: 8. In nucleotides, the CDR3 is TGTGCCAGCAGCCAAGACCGGGGACTAGCGGGAGTGGGGTACGAGCAGTACTTC. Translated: CASSQDRGLAGVGYEQYF.

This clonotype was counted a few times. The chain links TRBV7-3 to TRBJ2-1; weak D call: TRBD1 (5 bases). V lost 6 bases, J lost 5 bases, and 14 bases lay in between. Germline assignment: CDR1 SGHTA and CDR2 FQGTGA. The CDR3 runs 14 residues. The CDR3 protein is CASSSTASNNEQFF. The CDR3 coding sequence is TGTGCCAGCAGTTCGACAGCTAGTAACAATGAGCAGTTCTTC.

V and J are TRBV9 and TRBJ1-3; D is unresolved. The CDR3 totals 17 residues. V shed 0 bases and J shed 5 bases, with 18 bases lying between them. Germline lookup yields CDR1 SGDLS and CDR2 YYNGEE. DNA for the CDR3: TGTGCCAGCAGCGTAGACCCGAACCCGACGTGGAGAAACACCATATATTTT. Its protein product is CASSVDPNPTWRNTIYF.

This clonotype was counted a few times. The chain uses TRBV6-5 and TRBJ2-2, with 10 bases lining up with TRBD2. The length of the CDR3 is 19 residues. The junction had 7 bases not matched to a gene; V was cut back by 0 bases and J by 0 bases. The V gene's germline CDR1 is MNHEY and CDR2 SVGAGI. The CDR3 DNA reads TGTGCCAGCAGTTACTCGACTATAGCGGGAGGCCCGAACACCGGGGAGCTGTTTTTT. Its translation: CASSYSTIAGGPNTGELFF.

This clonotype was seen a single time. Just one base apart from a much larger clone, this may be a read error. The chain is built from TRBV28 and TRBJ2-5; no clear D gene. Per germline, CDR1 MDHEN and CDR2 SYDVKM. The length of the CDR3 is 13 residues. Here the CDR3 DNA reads TGTGCCAGCAGTTTAGTCAGGCAAGAGACCCTGTACTTC. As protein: CASSLVRQETLYF.

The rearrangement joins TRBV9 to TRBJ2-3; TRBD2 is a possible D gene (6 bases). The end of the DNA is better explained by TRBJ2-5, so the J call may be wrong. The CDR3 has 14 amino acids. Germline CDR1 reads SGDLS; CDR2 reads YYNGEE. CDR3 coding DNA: TGTGCCAGCAGCGTAGCGGGAGTTAGGGAGACCCAGTACTTC. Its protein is CASSVAGVRETQYF.

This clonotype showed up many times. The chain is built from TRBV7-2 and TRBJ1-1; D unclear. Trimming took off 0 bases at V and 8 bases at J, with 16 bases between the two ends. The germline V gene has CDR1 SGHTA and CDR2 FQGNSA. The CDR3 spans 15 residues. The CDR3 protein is CASSLAYVEGTEAFF. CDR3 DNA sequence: TGTGCCAGCAGCTTAGCGTATGTGGAGGGTACCGAAGCTTTCTTT.

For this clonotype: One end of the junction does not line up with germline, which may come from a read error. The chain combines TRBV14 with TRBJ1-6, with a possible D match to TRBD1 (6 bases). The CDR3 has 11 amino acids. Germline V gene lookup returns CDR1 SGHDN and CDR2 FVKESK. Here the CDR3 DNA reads TGTGCCAGCAGCCTTGGACAGAAAGAAGACTTT. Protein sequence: CASSLGQKEDF.

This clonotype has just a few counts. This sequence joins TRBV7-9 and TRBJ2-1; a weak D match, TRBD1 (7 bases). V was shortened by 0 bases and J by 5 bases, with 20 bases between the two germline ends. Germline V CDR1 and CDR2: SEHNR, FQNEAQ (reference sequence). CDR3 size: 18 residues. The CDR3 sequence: CASSLAPPAQGEDNEQFF. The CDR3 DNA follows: TGTGCCAGCAGCTTAGCGCCGCCTGCGCAGGGGGAGGACAATGAGCAGTTCTTC.

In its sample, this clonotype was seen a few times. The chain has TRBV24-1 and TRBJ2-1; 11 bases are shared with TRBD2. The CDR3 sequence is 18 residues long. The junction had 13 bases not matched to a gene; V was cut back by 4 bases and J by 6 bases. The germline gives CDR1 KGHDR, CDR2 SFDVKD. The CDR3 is CATSEVAGGPPWGNEQFF. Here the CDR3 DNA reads TGTGCCACCAGTGAAGTAGCGGGAGGGCCCCCCTGGGGCAATGAGCAGTTCTTC.

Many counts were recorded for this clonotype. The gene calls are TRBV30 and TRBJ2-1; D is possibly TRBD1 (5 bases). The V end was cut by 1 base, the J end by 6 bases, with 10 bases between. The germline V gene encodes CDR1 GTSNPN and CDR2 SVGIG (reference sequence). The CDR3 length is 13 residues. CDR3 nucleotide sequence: TGTGCCTGGAGTGGGACACCCTTCAATGAGCAGTTCTTC. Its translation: CAWSGTPFNEQFF.

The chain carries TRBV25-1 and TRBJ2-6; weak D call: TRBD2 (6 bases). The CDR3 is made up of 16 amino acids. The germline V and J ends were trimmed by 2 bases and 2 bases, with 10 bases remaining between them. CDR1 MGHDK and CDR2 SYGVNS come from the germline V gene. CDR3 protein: CASSERWGAGANVLTF. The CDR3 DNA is TGTGCCAGCAGTGAAAGGTGGGGGGCTGGGGCCAACGTCCTGACTTTC. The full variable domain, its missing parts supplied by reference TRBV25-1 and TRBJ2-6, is EADIYQTPRYLVIGTGKKITLECSQTMGHDKMYWYQQDPGMELHLIHYSYGVNSTEKGDLSSESTVSRIRTEHFPLTLESARPSHTSQYLCASSERWGAGANVLTFGAGSRLTVL.

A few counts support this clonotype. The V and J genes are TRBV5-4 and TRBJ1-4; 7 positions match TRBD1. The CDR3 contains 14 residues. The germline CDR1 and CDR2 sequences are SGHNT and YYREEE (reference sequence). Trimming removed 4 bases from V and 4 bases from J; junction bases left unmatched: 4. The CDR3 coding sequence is TGTGCCAGCAGCCCGGACAGGAGTAATGAAAAACTGTTTTTT. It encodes CASSPDRSNEKLFF.

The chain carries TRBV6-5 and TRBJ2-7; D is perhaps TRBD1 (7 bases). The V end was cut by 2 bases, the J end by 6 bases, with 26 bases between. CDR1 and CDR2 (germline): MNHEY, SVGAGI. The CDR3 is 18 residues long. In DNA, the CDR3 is TGTGCCAGCAGTTACCAACGGGAGTCGTTGAAGGGGGCTGGCGAGCAGTACTTC. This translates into CASSYQRESLKGAGEQYF.

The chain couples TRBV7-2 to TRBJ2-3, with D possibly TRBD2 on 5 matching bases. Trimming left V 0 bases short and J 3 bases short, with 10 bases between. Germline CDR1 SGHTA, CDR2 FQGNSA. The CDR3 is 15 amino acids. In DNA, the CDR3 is TGTGCCAGCAGCTTAGCTCCTAGCCTAACAGATACGCAGTATTTT. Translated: CASSLAPSLTDTQYF.

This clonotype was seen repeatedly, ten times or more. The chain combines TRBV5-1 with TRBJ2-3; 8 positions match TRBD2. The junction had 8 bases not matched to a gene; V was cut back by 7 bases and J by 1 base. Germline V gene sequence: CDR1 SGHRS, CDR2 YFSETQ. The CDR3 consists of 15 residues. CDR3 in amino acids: CASGGTRWGTDTQYF. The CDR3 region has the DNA TGCGCCAGCGGTGGGACTAGGTGGGGCACAGATACGCAGTATTTT.

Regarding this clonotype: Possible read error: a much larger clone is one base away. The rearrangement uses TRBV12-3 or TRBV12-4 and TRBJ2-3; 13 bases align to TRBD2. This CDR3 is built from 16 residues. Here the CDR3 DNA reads TGTGCCAGCAGGCAAACTAGCGGGAGGGCCGGGGATACGCAGTGTTTT. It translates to CASRQTSGRAGDTQCF.

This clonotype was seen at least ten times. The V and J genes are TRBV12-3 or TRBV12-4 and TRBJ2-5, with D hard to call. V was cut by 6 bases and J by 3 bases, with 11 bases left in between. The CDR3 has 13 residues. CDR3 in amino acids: CASRSQVKETQYF. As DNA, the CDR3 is TGTGCCAGCAGAAGTCAAGTAAAAGAGACCCAGTACTTC.

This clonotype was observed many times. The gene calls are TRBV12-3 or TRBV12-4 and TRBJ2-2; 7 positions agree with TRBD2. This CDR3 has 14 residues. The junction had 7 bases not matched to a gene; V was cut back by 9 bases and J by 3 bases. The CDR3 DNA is TGTGCCAGTAAGCGGGGCCTGGACACCGGGGAGCTGTTTTTT. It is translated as CASKRGLDTGELFF.

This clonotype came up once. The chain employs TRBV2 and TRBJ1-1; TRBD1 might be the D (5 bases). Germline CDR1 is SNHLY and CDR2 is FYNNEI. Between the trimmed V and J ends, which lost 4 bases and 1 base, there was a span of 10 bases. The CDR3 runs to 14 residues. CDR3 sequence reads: CASSVGLWNTEAFF. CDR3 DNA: TGTGCCAGCAGTGTGGGGCTGTGGAACACTGAAGCTTTCTTT.

CDR3 nucleotide sequence: TGTGCCAGCAGCCCGGCAATAGCGGGAGGGGAAGTTAACGCCGGGGAGCTGTTTTTT. The encoded protein is CASSPAIAGGEVNAGELFF. V gene TRBV12-3 or TRBV12-4 combines with J gene TRBJ2-2, with 11 bases that match TRBD2. J lost 6 bases, V lost 6 bases, and 18 bases had no gene match. This CDR3 contains 19 residues.

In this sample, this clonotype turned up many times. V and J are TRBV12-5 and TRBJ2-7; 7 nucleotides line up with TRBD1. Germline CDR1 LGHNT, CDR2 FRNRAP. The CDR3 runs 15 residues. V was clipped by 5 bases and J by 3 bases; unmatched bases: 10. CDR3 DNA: TGTGCTAGTGGTAGACAGGGTGAGAAATTCTACGAGCAGTACTTC. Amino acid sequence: CASGRQGEKFYEQYF.

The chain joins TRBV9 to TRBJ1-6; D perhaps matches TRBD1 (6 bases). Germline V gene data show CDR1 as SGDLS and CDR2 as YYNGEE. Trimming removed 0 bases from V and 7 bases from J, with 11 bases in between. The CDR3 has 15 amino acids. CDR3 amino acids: CASSVEAQGNSPLHF. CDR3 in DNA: TGTGCCAGCAGCGTAGAAGCACAGGGAAATTCACCCCTCCACTTT.

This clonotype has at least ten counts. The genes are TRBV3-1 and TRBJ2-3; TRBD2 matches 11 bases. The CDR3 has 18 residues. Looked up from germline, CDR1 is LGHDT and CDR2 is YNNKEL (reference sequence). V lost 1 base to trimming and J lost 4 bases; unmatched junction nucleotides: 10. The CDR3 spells CASSQGVALAGVADTQYF. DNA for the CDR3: TGTGCCAGCAGCCAAGGGGTAGCACTAGCGGGAGTCGCAGATACGCAGTATTTT.

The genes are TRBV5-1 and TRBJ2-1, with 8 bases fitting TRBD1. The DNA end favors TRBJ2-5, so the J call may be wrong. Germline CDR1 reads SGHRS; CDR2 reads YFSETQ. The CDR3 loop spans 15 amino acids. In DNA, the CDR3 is TGCGCCAGCAGCACGCAGGGGGCGGACCAAGAGACCCAGTACTTC. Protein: CASSTQGADQETQYF.

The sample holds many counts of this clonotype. Here the CDR3 DNA reads TGTGCCAGCAGTTTAGATGGTTTGAGCTCCTACGAGCAGTACTTC. Its protein is CASSLDGLSSYEQYF. The rearrangement links TRBV12-3 or TRBV12-4 to TRBJ2-7, with D uncertain. V lost 1 base and J 0 bases, leaving 10 bases between the germline ends. CDR3 length: 15 amino acids.

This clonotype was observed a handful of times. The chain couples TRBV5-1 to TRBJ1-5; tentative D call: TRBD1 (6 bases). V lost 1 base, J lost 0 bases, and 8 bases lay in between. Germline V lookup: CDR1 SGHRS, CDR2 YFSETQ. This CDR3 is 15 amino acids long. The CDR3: CASSLRGDSNQPQHF. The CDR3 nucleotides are TGCGCCAGCAGCTTGAGGGGGGATAGCAATCAGCCCCAGCATTTT.

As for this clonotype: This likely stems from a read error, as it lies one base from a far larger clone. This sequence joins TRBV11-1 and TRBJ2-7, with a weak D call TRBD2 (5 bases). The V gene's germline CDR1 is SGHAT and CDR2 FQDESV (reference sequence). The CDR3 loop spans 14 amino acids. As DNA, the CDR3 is TGCGCCAGCAGCCAAGGACTTCGGACCTACGAGCAGTACTTC. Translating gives CASSQGLRTYEQYF.

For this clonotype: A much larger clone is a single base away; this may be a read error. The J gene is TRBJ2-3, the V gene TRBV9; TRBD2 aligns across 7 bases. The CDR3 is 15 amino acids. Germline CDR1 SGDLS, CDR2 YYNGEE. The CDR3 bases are TGTGCCAGCAGCGTAGTTGCGGGAGTCACAGATACGCGGTATTTT. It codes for CASSVVAGVTDTRYF.